A single sample is the source of the 26 T cell receptor beta chains below, sequenced in a study of CD8+CD57+ T cells in acquired aplastic anemia. Patients included in sequencing had previously demonstrated CD8+CD57+ cell expansion by flow cytometry. Genomic DNA provided the template from which TCR beta VDJ and CDR3 profiles were obtained. A single record per CDR3 protein comes from TCRdb applying MiXCR to the reads. This table holds about 180,000 distinct CDR3 sequences, roughly 48% found once. Sequencing input: sorted CD4+, CD8+, or CD8+CD57+ T cells (not recorded which) from PBMCs. The origin of the receptors is a human donor with aplastic anemia.

V is TRBV2 and J is TRBJ1-2, with D possibly being TRBD1 (5 bases). This CDR3 comprises 13 residues. V dropped 6 bases and J dropped 9 bases, with 17 bases sitting between them. The germline V gene encodes CDR1 SNHLY and CDR2 FYNNEI. The CDR3 DNA reads TGTGCCAGCAGCCGGGACCTAGCGATGCGCTACACCTTC. Translation gives CASSRDLAMRYTF.

This clonotype was seen repeatedly, ten times or more. The J gene is TRBJ2-2, the V gene TRBV6-5, with 8 bases matching TRBD1. The CDR3 is made up of 16 amino acids. The V and J ends lost 2 bases and 6 bases, in that order; junction bases with no gene match: 8. The germline V gene has CDR1 MNHEY and CDR2 SVGAGI. CDR3 sequence: CASSYGGQGFSGELFF. In DNA form, the CDR3 reads TGTGCCAGCAGTTACGGTGGACAGGGCTTTTCCGGGGAGCTGTTTTTT.

Only one count was recorded for this clonotype. The CDR3 does not close with the conserved phenylalanine or tryptophan, likely indicating a read error. CDR3 in amino acids: CATSGGSTDTQYS. CDR3 sequence (DNA): TGTGCCACTTCCGGGGGATCGACAGATACGCAGTATTCT. The rearrangement links TRBV12-3 or TRBV12-4 to TRBJ2-3; D might be TRBD2 (6 bases). The CDR3 covers 13 residues. Trimming cost V 10 bases and J 3 bases, with 14 bases left between them.

This clonotype was observed at least ten times. The rearrangement joins TRBV7-9 to TRBJ1-1; D uncertain. V was pared by 6 bases and J by 3 bases, with 8 bases between. From germline, CDR1 is SEHNR and CDR2 FQNEAQ (reference sequence). The CDR3 runs to 12 residues. CDR3 in DNA: TGTGCCAGCAGGAATCTCGACACTGAAGCTTTCTTT. Protein sequence: CASRNLDTEAFF.

The CDR3 DNA reads as TGTGCCAGCAGTCCGCAGTTGCCTCTCGGCTCTAACTATGGCTACACCTTC. It specifies CASSPQLPLGSNYGYTF. The chain is built from TRBV27 and TRBJ1-2; D is uncertain. The V gene lost 5 bases and the J gene lost 0 bases, with 19 bases spanning the gap. The germline V gene encodes CDR1 MNHEY and CDR2 SMNVEV (reference sequence). The CDR3 has 17 residues.

The chain has TRBV9 and TRBJ1-1, with D tentatively TRBD1 (6 bases). The CDR3 has 15 residues. Germline assignment: CDR1 SGDLS and CDR2 YYNGEE. V lost 0 bases and J lost 3, with 12 bases in between. The CDR3 is CASSVDPGVDTEAFF. CDR3 DNA sequence: TGTGCCAGCAGCGTAGATCCAGGGGTAGACACTGAAGCTTTCTTT.

The genes are TRBV7-9 and TRBJ2-2, with D perhaps assigned TRBD1 or TRBD2 (5 bases each). This CDR3 has 14 residues. The germline gives CDR1 SEHNR, CDR2 FQNEAQ (reference sequence). Deletions cut 2 bases from V and 4 bases from J, with 8 bases between. CDR3 sequence reads: CASSLTGTTGELFF. The CDR3 bases are TGTGCCAGCAGCTTAACCGGGACCACCGGGGAGCTGTTTTTT.

V gene TRBV10-3 combines with J gene TRBJ2-3, with 15 positions matching TRBD2. The junction had 2 bases not matched to a gene; V was cut back by 3 bases and J by 4 bases. This CDR3 is built from 16 residues. Germline CDR1 reads ENHRY; CDR2 reads SYGVKD. DNA for the CDR3: TGTGCCATCAGTGACGGACTAGCGGGGGGGCCAGATACGCAGTATTTT. Its protein is CAISDGLAGGPDTQYF.

This clonotype was counted ten times or more. This chain links TRBV5-5 with TRBJ1-6; perhaps TRBD1 as D (5 bases). V lost 0 bases and J lost 11, with 18 bases in between. CDR3 length equals 16 residues. Germline V gene sequence: CDR1 SGHKS, CDR2 YYEKEE (reference sequence). CDR3 amino acids: CASSLGGERGGTPLHF. The CDR3 DNA follows: TGTGCCAGCAGCTTGGGGGGAGAGAGGGGTGGTACACCCCTCCACTTT.

This clonotype has ten or more counts. The chain uses TRBV4-2 and TRBJ1-3; D not resolved. This CDR3 has 15 residues. Germline CDR1 is LGHNA and CDR2 is YNFKEQ. The germline V and J ends were trimmed by 0 bases and 4 bases, with 10 bases remaining between them. The CDR3: CASSQDHSPGNTIYF. For the CDR3, the DNA is TGTGCCAGCAGCCAAGATCACAGTCCGGGAAACACCATATATTTT.

This chain joins TRBV19 and TRBJ2-1, with 8 bases that match TRBD1. CDR3 size: 18 residues. The V gene's germline CDR1 is LNHDA and CDR2 SQIVND (reference sequence). J lost 0 bases, V lost 3 bases, and 10 bases had no gene match. CDR3 residues: CASSIKDRVPGSYNEQFF. The CDR3 bases are TGTGCCAGTAGTATTAAGGACAGGGTACCCGGCTCCTACAATGAGCAGTTCTTC.

The J gene is TRBJ2-7, the V gene TRBV11-2, with D unresolved. The CDR3 loop spans 16 amino acids. Germline CDR1 reads SGHAT; CDR2 reads FQNNGV. Between the trimmed V and J ends, which lost 5 bases and 0 bases, there was a span of 17 bases. CDR3 protein: CASSRRTTRDSYEQYF. CDR3 DNA sequence: TGTGCCAGCAGCCGACGTACCACCCGTGACTCCTACGAGCAGTACTTC. The full variable domain, in which reference TRBV11-2 and TRBJ2-7 provide the parts outside the CDR3, is EAGVAQSPRYKIIEKRQSVAFWCNPISGHATLYWYQQILGQGPKLLIQFQNNGVVDDSQLPKDRFSAERLKGVDSTLKIQPAKLEDSAVYLCASSRRTTRDSYEQYFGPGTRLTVT.

The chain recombines TRBV9 with TRBJ1-2; D ambiguous. Trimming removed 0 bases at V and 2 bases at J, with 5 bases between. The CDR3 is made up of 13 amino acids. Germline CDR1 and CDR2: SGDLS and YYNGEE. The CDR3, as DNA: TGTGCCAGCAGCGTAGCACAGAACTATGGCTACACCTTC. Its translation is CASSVAQNYGYTF.

This sequence joins TRBV9 and TRBJ1-2; 7 bases map to TRBD1. The length of the CDR3 is 14 residues. The germline CDR1 and CDR2 sequences are SGDLS and YYNGEE. V trimming: 4 bases; J trimming: 9 bases; junction bases outside the gene matches: 12. The CDR3 coding sequence is TGTGCCAGCAGCCGAGAGGGGGCAATCGGAAGCTACACCTTC. Amino acids: CASSREGAIGSYTF. Using reference TRBV9 and TRBJ1-2 for the parts outside the CDR3, the full variable domain is DSGVTQTPKHLITATGQRVTLRCSPRSGDLSVYWYQQSLDQGLQFLIQYYNGEERAKGNILERFSAQQFPDLHSELNLSSLELGDSALYFCASSREGAIGSYTFGSGTRLTVV.

The gene calls are TRBV24-1 and TRBJ2-1, with D perhaps matching TRBD2 (7 bases). V shed 5 bases and J shed 1 base, with 26 bases lying between them. The germline V gene encodes CDR1 KGHDR and CDR2 SFDVKD. CDR3 length: 20 residues. The CDR3 DNA is TGTGCCACCAGTGCTAGAAAGCCACGGGGGGCCTACGGGTCCTACAATGAGCAGTTCTTC. It is translated as CATSARKPRGAYGSYNEQFF.

As to this clonotype: The conserved closing phenylalanine or tryptophan is absent in this CDR3, likely reflecting a read error. V usage is TRBV2 and J usage is TRBJ2-1; weak D call: TRBD1 (6 bases). The CDR3 is made up of 12 amino acids. CDR1 is SNHLY, CDR2 FYNNEI, per germline. Trimming stripped 4 bases from V and 11 bases from J, with 12 bases between. CDR3 loop: CASSGGQIKQFL. The CDR3 DNA reads as TGTGCCAGCAGTGGGGGACAAATTAAGCAGTTCTTA.

Many counts were recorded for this clonotype. V gene TRBV20-1 combines with J gene TRBJ1-2, with 7 bases identical to TRBD1. The CDR3 spans 12 residues. Trimming at V came to 3 bases and at J to 8 bases, leaving 6 bases not matched to a gene. CDR1 is DFQATT, CDR2 SNEGSKA, per germline (reference sequence). The CDR3 DNA follows: TGCAGTGCTAGGAGACAGGGTTGGGGCTACACCTTC. Amino acid sequence: CSARRQGWGYTF.

The V and J genes are TRBV29-1 and TRBJ2-2; 7 positions agree with TRBD2. Germline lookup yields CDR1 SQVTM and CDR2 ANQGSEA. There are 15 residues in the CDR3. J was trimmed by 0 bases and V by 4 bases; bases with no gene match: 5. The CDR3 nucleotides read TGCAGCGTTGTCAAGAGCGGGGCGAACACCGGGGAGCTGTTTTTT. It codes for CSVVKSGANTGELFF.

On this clonotype itself: Given a much more abundant clone one base away, this may be a read error. The chain employs TRBV5-6 and TRBJ2-5; maybe TRBD1 (5 bases). CDR1 is SGHDT and CDR2 is YYEEEE in the germline V gene. The CDR3 totals 16 residues. CDR3 region: CASSWGQRKGVETQCF. The CDR3, as DNA: TGTGCCAGCAGCTGGGGTCAGCGCAAAGGGGTGGAGACCCAGTGCTTC.

This clonotype was seen a few times. The chain has TRBV15 and TRBJ1-6, with a tentative D call TRBD1 (5 bases). Germline V gives CDR1 LNHNV, CDR2 YYDKDF (reference sequence). V shed 1 base and J shed 6 bases, with 13 bases lying between them. The CDR3 loop spans 16 amino acids. CDR3 in amino acids: CATSRASGTGNSPLHF. CDR3 coding DNA: TGTGCCACCAGCAGAGCGTCCGGGACCGGTAATTCACCCCTCCACTTT.

The chain joins TRBV3-1 to TRBJ1-2, with 8 bases aligning to TRBD1. CDR3 length: 18 amino acids. Trimming cost V 4 bases and J 4 bases; bases outside gene matches: 17. Germline CDR1 is LGHDT and CDR2 is YNNKEL (reference sequence). The CDR3 coding sequence is TGTGCCAGCAGCCCAAAAGGGACAGGAGACCGCTTTATCTATGGCTACACCTTC. It encodes CASSPKGTGDRFIYGYTF.

This clonotype was found a few times. This chain uses TRBV7-2 with TRBJ1-6; D gene ambiguous. Germline loops: CDR1 SGHTA, CDR2 FQGNSA. The CDR3 totals 15 residues. V was pared by 5 bases and J by 5 bases, with 13 bases between. Here the CDR3 reads CASSPSWGDNSPLHF. The CDR3, as DNA: TGTGCCAGCAGCCCGAGTTGGGGAGATAATTCACCCCTCCACTTT.

CDR3 protein: CASSLVAAGRAGYTF. For the CDR3, the DNA is TGTGCCAGCAGCTTAGTCGCGGCCGGGAGAGCAGGCTACACCTTC. V gene TRBV7-6 combines with J gene TRBJ1-2; D remains ambiguous. Germline CDR1 and CDR2: SGHVS and FNYEAQ. This CDR3 spans 15 amino acids. V was cut by 1 base and J by 8 bases, with 17 bases left in between.

The chain links TRBV7-8 to TRBJ1-4; D may be TRBD1 (5 bases). This CDR3 has 15 amino acids. Germline loops: CDR1 SGHVS, CDR2 FQNEAQ. Trimming shortened V by 5 bases and J by 7 bases, and 17 bases separated the two germline ends. The CDR3 sequence: CASSVEGRASEKLFF. The CDR3 nucleotides are TGTGCCAGCAGCGTAGAGGGCAGGGCTAGTGAAAAACTGTTTTTT.

This clonotype has just a few counts. The rearrangement joins TRBV6-1 to TRBJ1-1; D perhaps matches TRBD1 (6 bases). Germline values: CDR1 MNHNS, CDR2 SASEGT. The V gene lost 8 bases and the J gene lost 0 bases, with 13 bases spanning the gap. The CDR3 covers 14 residues. The CDR3: CASGPDRLNTEAFF. CDR3 bases: TGTGCCAGCGGCCCTGACAGGCTGAACACTGAAGCTTTCTTT.

J is TRBJ1-3 and V is TRBV19, with no clear D. Germline V gene sequence: CDR1 LNHDA, CDR2 SQIVND (reference sequence). The V gene lost 1 base and the J gene lost 4 bases, with 8 bases spanning the gap. There are 14 residues in the CDR3. In DNA form, the CDR3 reads TGTGCCAGTAGTATAGTTGGAGGCGGAAACACCATATATTTT. Amino acids: CASSIVGGGNTIYF.